This TCR beta chain was captured by sequencing in a study of PD-1 blockade in classical Hodgkin lymphoma. Study-level findings and limits: Complete responders' diversity at baseline resembled that of newly diagnosed patients. By cycle point C4D1, TCR diversity had risen significantly in CD4+ cells (but not CD8+ cells).

The V gene's germline CDR1 is SGHTS and CDR2 YDEGEE. V was trimmed by 4 bases and J by 7 bases, leaving 21 bases between them. The CDR3 runs to 16 residues. Sequenced by immunoSEQ multiplex PCR; TCRdb stores in-frame clones only, minus some. This sample has some 110,000 clones, with roughly nine tenths found just once. Indicated time point: cycle 4 day 1 (C4D1), after more than 5 weeks of nivolumab. Each patient relapsed following autologous stem cell transplantation, and prior brentuximab vedotin exposure differed. Note on this clone: Its specificity is unknown.

The sequence derives from a human donor with classical Hodgkin lymphoma. The chain joins TRBV5-8 to TRBJ1-5; D might be TRBD1 (6 bases). The material sequenced was peripheral blood mononuclear cells (PBMCs), taken before the fourth cycle of nivolumab. CDR3 in amino acids: CASSDRDTLSWQPQHF. As DNA, the CDR3 is TGTGCCAGCAGCGACCGGGACACCCTGTCTTGGCAGCCCCAGCATTTT.